One and the same sample provided the 3 T cell receptor beta chains below, sequenced in a study of lymphopenia after photon versus proton radiotherapy. Clones were sequenced by immunoSEQ multiplex PCR, and TCRdb holds only the in-frame ones, with some missing. The table lists 65,000 to 85,000 clones, around 93% of them singletons. The source material was peripheral blood, sampled from a patient treated with photon-based radiotherapy. The origin of the receptors is a woman aged 40 to 49 with cholangiocarcinoma.

The V call is TRBV10-2, the J call TRBJ1-4; D possibly corresponds to TRBD1 (6 bases). CDR3 length equals 14 residues. V dropped 3 bases and J dropped 8 bases, with 13 bases sitting between them. Germline-derived CDR1 and CDR2 are WSHSY and SAAADI. The DNA for the CDR3 is TGCGCCAGCAGTGACGGGGGGCAGGGAGAAAAACTGTTTTTT. Translation: CASSDGGQGEKLFF.

The genes are TRBV19 and TRBJ1-2; TRBD1 matches 7 bases. Per germline, CDR1 LNHDA and CDR2 SQIVND (reference sequence). The junction had 4 bases not matched to a gene; V was cut back by 3 bases and J by 6 bases. This CDR3 has 13 amino acids. CDR3 in amino acids: CASSMTGRDGYTF. The CDR3 DNA sequence: TGTGCCAGTAGTATGACAGGGAGGGATGGCTACACCTTC.

The chain recombines TRBV30 with TRBJ2-6; D uncertain. CDR3 length: 13 amino acids. Trimming stripped 3 bases from V and 0 bases from J, with 3 bases between. Germline lookup yields CDR1 GTSNPN and CDR2 SVGIG (reference sequence). CDR3 sequence: CAWRNSGANVLTF. In DNA form, the CDR3 reads TGTGCCTGGAGAAACTCTGGGGCCAACGTCCTGACTTTC.